The source of this T cell receptor beta chain is a study of T cells in localized non-small cell lung cancer. A few counts support this clone. One end of the junction fails to match germline, which may point to a read error. This CDR3 contains 17 residues. Germline V gives CDR1 MGHRA, CDR2 YSYEKL. The data were produced by immunoSEQ multiplex PCR, yet TCRdb's version contains in-frame clones alone and is incomplete. In the table there are around 3,400 clones, roughly 25% of which are singletons. The source material was lung tumor tissue, sampled before any cancer treatment. This clonotype was sampled from a male donor at least 60 years old with stage I lung adenocarcinoma. J is TRBJ1-2 and V is TRBV4-1; TRBD1 might be the D (5 bases). The DNA of the CDR3 is TGCGCCAGCAGCCAAGATGTAAGGGGCAGGGACGTCGATGGCTACACCTTT. Protein product: CASSQDVRGRDVDGYTF.